This TCR beta chain was identified during a study of T cells after somatic rescue of genetic block. Sequencing was performed with immunoSEQ multiplex PCR; in TCRdb, only in-frame clones are kept and a portion is missing. The table lists tens of thousands of clones, 85% to 95% of them singletons. Germline CDR1 reads MGHDK; CDR2 reads SYGVNS. CDR3 length equals 14 residues. V lost 1 base to trimming and J lost 0 bases, with 3 bases between them. The J gene is TRBJ2-2, the V gene TRBV25-1; unclear D gene. The specimen sequenced was peripheral blood mononuclear cells (PBMCs). The TCR originated in a man aged 35-49 years. CDR3 protein: CASSEFSNTGELFF. CDR3 DNA: TGTGCCAGCAGTGAATTCTCGAACACCGGGGAGCTGTTTTTT. Supplemented by reference TRBV25-1 and TRBJ2-2, the full variable domain reads EADIYQTPRYLVIGTGKKITLECSQTMGHDKMYWYQQDPGMELHLIHYSYGVNSTEKGDLSSESTVSRIRTEHFPLTLESARPSHTSQYLCASSEFSNTGELFFGEGSRLTVL.